The rows below give T cell receptor beta chains drawn from one sample of a study of Ad26.COV2.S vaccination and SARS-CoV-2 variants. The method was immunoSEQ multiplex PCR; TCRdb's version includes in-frame clones alone and lacks a portion of them. The repertoire holds approximately 300,000 clones, with more than 70% as singletons. Sequencing used peripheral blood, obtained in a trial of Ad26.COV2.S vaccine versus placebo. These receptors all stem from a person aged 18-60 years who received the Ad26.COV2.S COVID-19 vaccine or a placebo. The CDR3 runs from the conserved cysteine through the conserved F or W. Fields, in order: clone size, D gene, J gene, V gene, CDR3 protein, CDR3 DNA. A D gene is named only where the DNA matches it firmly. Expanded clones get a size class; other rows say once, few or many, or leave the size out.

clone_size: NA
d_call: NA
j_call: TRBJ2-3
v_call: TRBV2
cdr3_aa: CASSEQGGPTDTQYF
cdr3_nt: TGTGCCAGCAGTGAACAGGGGGGGCCCACAGATACGCAGTATTTT

clone_size: NA
d_call: NA
j_call: TRBJ1-4
v_call: TRBV18
cdr3_aa: CASSPRQAPATNEKLFF
cdr3_nt: TGTGCCAGCTCACCACGGCAGGCACCCGCAACTAATGAAAAACTGTTTTTT

clone_size: NA
d_call: NA
j_call: TRBJ2-7
v_call: TRBV5-1
cdr3_aa: CASSLEGTYEQYF
cdr3_nt: TGCGCCAGCAGCTTGGAAGGGACCTACGAGCAGTACTTC

clone_size: NA
d_call: NA
j_call: TRBJ1-4
v_call: TRBV5-6
cdr3_aa: CASSPRMGRDEKLFF
cdr3_nt: TGTGCCAGCAGCCCGCGGATGGGCAGGGATGAAAAACTGTTTTTT

clone_size: NA
d_call: NA
j_call: TRBJ1-4
v_call: TRBV7-8
cdr3_aa: CASSLSTGANEKLFF
cdr3_nt: TGTGCCAGCAGCTTAAGTACCGGCGCTAATGAAAAACTGTTTTTT

clone_size: NA
d_call: NA
j_call: TRBJ1-4
v_call: TRBV7-9
cdr3_aa: CASSFLLSWADSTNEKLFF
cdr3_nt: TGTGCCAGCAGCTTCCTATTGAGTTGGGCCGACTCTACTAATGAAAAACTGTTTTTT

clone_size: NA
d_call: TRBD2
j_call: TRBJ2-5
v_call: TRBV11-2
cdr3_aa: CASSPVSGGLLTQYF
cdr3_nt: TGTGCCAGCAGCCCGGTTAGCGGGGGGTTATTAACCCAGTACTTC

clone_size: NA
d_call: NA
j_call: TRBJ1-1
v_call: TRBV12-5
cdr3_aa: CASGLVQGTEAFF
cdr3_nt: TGTGCTAGTGGTTTGGTACAGGGCACTGAAGCTTTCTTT

clone_size: once
d_call: NA
j_call: TRBJ2-7
v_call: TRBV25-1
cdr3_aa: CASSLRRGSTYEQYF
cdr3_nt: TGTGCCAGCAGTCTGAGGAGGGGGAGCACCTACGAGCAGTACTTC

clone_size: NA
d_call: NA
j_call: TRBJ1-2
v_call: TRBV6-1
cdr3_aa: CASSEAIGAGYTF
cdr3_nt: TGTGCCAGCAGTGAAGCGATAGGTGCTGGCTACACCTTC

clone_size: NA
d_call: NA
j_call: TRBJ2-7
v_call: TRBV7-2
cdr3_aa: CASSSNTNSYEQYF
cdr3_nt: TGTGCCAGCAGCTCAAATACAAACTCCTACGAGCAGTACTTC

clone_size: once
d_call: TRBD2
j_call: TRBJ2-1
v_call: TRBV29-1
cdr3_aa: CSVVPRGSGGNNEQFF
cdr3_nt: TGCAGCGTTGTCCCCCGAGGAAGCGGGGGTAACAATGAGCAGTTCTTC

clone_size: NA
d_call: NA
j_call: TRBJ1-1
v_call: TRBV7-9
cdr3_aa: CASSFGGDAEAFF
cdr3_nt: TGTGCCAGCAGCTTTGGAGGGGACGCTGAAGCTTTCTTT

clone_size: NA
d_call: NA
j_call: TRBJ2-2
v_call: TRBV13
cdr3_aa: CASSLGGRTKNTGELFF
cdr3_nt: TGTGCCAGCAGCTTAGGGGGCAGGACTAAGAACACCGGGGAGCTGTTTTTT

clone_size: NA
d_call: NA
j_call: TRBJ2-3
v_call: TRBV5-1
cdr3_aa: CASRGDSSTDTQYF
cdr3_nt: TGCGCCAGCCGCGGGGACTCTAGCACAGATACGCAGTATTTT

clone_size: NA
d_call: TRBD1
j_call: TRBJ1-2
v_call: TRBV12-5
cdr3_aa: CASGLEDRPRYTF
cdr3_nt: TGTGCTAGTGGTCTCGAGGACAGGCCTCGCTACACCTTC

clone_size: NA
d_call: TRBD1
j_call: TRBJ1-1
v_call: TRBV20-1
cdr3_aa: CSATQGAEAFF
cdr3_nt: TGCAGTGCTACTCAGGGGGCTGAAGCTTTCTTT

clone_size: NA
d_call: TRBD1
j_call: TRBJ1-2
v_call: TRBV5-4
cdr3_aa: CASSDDRAYGYTF
cdr3_nt: TGTGCCAGCAGCGATGACAGGGCATATGGCTACACCTTC

clone_size: NA
d_call: NA
j_call: TRBJ1-1
v_call: TRBV7-2
cdr3_aa: CASRLSGVVNTEAFF
cdr3_nt: TGTGCCAGCAGACTGAGCGGGGTGGTAAACACTGAAGCTTTCTTT

clone_size: few
d_call: NA
j_call: TRBJ2-7
v_call: TRBV10-3
cdr3_aa: CAISPLTGGGTYEQYF
cdr3_nt: TGTGCCATCAGCCCCTTAACAGGGGGGGGGACCTACGAGCAGTACTTC

clone_size: NA
d_call: NA
j_call: TRBJ1-6
v_call: TRBV5-1
cdr3_aa: CASKQEHSPLHF
cdr3_nt: TGCGCCAGCAAACAGGAGCATTCACCCCTCCACTTT

clone_size: NA
d_call: NA
j_call: TRBJ1-1
v_call: TRBV28
cdr3_aa: CASSFPGWGAGENTEAFF
cdr3_nt: TGTGCCAGCAGTTTCCCCGGTTGGGGGGCAGGTGAAAACACTGAAGCTTTCTTT

clone_size: NA
d_call: NA
j_call: TRBJ2-1
v_call: TRBV7-9
cdr3_aa: CASSLVENEQFF
cdr3_nt: TGTGCCAGCAGCTTAGTAGAAAATGAGCAGTTCTTC

clone_size: NA
d_call: NA
j_call: TRBJ1-3
v_call: TRBV7-2
cdr3_aa: CASSLAYRVGISGNTIYF
cdr3_nt: TGTGCCAGCAGCTTAGCTTACAGGGTAGGAATCTCTGGAAACACCATATATTTT

clone_size: many
d_call: NA
j_call: TRBJ2-1
v_call: TRBV7-6
cdr3_aa: CASSSPRYNEQFF
cdr3_nt: TGTGCCAGCAGCTCACCCAGATACAATGAGCAGTTCTTC

clone_size: NA
d_call: NA
j_call: TRBJ1-2
v_call: TRBV6-5
cdr3_aa: CASRDPTLYGYTF
cdr3_nt: TGTGCCAGCCGGGACCCAACTCTCTATGGCTACACCTTC

clone_size: NA
d_call: NA
j_call: TRBJ1-2
v_call: TRBV7-8
cdr3_aa: CASSLALREGDGYTF
cdr3_nt: TGTGCCAGCAGCTTAGCGCTGAGGGAGGGGGATGGCTACACCTTC

clone_size: NA
d_call: NA
j_call: TRBJ1-1
v_call: TRBV3-1/TRBV3-2
cdr3_aa: CASSQRGGFEAFF
cdr3_nt: TGTGCCAGCAGCCAAAGAGGGGGGTTTGAAGCTTTCTTT

clone_size: NA
d_call: NA
j_call: TRBJ1-5
v_call: TRBV12-3/TRBV12-4
cdr3_aa: CASTSTINQPQHF
cdr3_nt: TGTGCCAGCACCTCGACAATCAATCAGCCCCAGCATTTT

clone_size: NA
d_call: NA
j_call: TRBJ2-7
v_call: TRBV6-5
cdr3_aa: CASSPGSPYEQYF
cdr3_nt: TGTGCCAGCAGTCCAGGGTCGCCATACGAGCAGTACTTC

clone_size: NA
d_call: NA
j_call: TRBJ1-2
v_call: TRBV7-9
cdr3_aa: CASSFLGAGGYTF
cdr3_nt: TGTGCCAGCAGCTTTCTGGGTGCAGGTGGCTACACCTTC

clone_size: NA
d_call: TRBD1
j_call: TRBJ1-1
v_call: TRBV9
cdr3_aa: CASSPGQGVEAFF
cdr3_nt: TGTGCCAGCAGCCCGGGACAGGGGGTAGAAGCTTTCTTT

clone_size: NA
d_call: TRBD2
j_call: TRBJ2-3
v_call: TRBV5-4
cdr3_aa: CATRAAGADTQYF
cdr3_nt: TGTGCCACCCGGGCGGCGGGGGCAGATACGCAGTATTTT

clone_size: NA
d_call: NA
j_call: TRBJ1-5
v_call: TRBV19
cdr3_aa: CASTAVRFGQPQHF
cdr3_nt: TGTGCCAGTACGGCCGTAAGGTTTGGTCAGCCCCAGCATTTT

clone_size: NA
d_call: NA
j_call: TRBJ1-5
v_call: TRBV6-5
cdr3_aa: CASRRGAIGQPQHF
cdr3_nt: TGTGCCAGCCGTAGGGGGGCCATCGGTCAGCCCCAGCATTTT

clone_size: NA
d_call: NA
j_call: TRBJ1-4
v_call: TRBV27
cdr3_aa: CASSLSIRGGDEKLFF
cdr3_nt: TGTGCCAGCAGTTTATCAATCAGGGGAGGGGATGAAAAACTGTTTTTT

clone_size: NA
d_call: NA
j_call: TRBJ2-6
v_call: TRBV19
cdr3_aa: CASSMTAGANVLTF
cdr3_nt: TGTGCCAGTAGTATGACGGCTGGGGCCAACGTCCTGACTTTC

clone_size: few
d_call: NA
j_call: TRBJ2-1
v_call: TRBV2
cdr3_aa: CASSDGQNLSYNEQFF
cdr3_nt: TGTGCCAGCAGTGATGGGCAGAACCTCTCCTACAATGAGCAGTTCTTC

clone_size: NA
d_call: NA
j_call: TRBJ1-2
v_call: TRBV6-5
cdr3_aa: CASRGPTGNGYTF
cdr3_nt: TGTGCCAGCAGGGGGCCCACAGGGAATGGCTACACCTTC

clone_size: NA
d_call: NA
j_call: TRBJ2-5
v_call: TRBV6-5
cdr3_aa: CASRRTGWETQYF
cdr3_nt: TGTGCCTCACGAAGAACGGGCTGGGAGACCCAGTACTTC

clone_size: NA
d_call: NA
j_call: TRBJ2-7
v_call: TRBV6-2/TRBV6-3
cdr3_aa: CASSRGGLFYEQYF
cdr3_nt: TGTGCCAGCAGTAGGGGGGGCCTTTTCTACGAGCAGTACTTC

clone_size: NA
d_call: NA
j_call: TRBJ2-7
v_call: TRBV25-1
cdr3_aa: CASSGGPTPLEQYF
cdr3_nt: TGTGCCAGCAGTGGGGGCCCTACCCCCCTCGAGCAGTACTTC

clone_size: many
d_call: NA
j_call: TRBJ1-1
v_call: TRBV10-3
cdr3_aa: CAIGRTDNTEAFF
cdr3_nt: TGTGCCATCGGTCGGACGGACAACACTGAAGCTTTCTTT

clone_size: once
d_call: TRBD1
j_call: TRBJ1-2
v_call: TRBV19
cdr3_aa: CASRRDRGLPGYTF
cdr3_nt: TGTGCCAGTCGTAGGGACAGGGGGCTTCCGGGCTACACCTTC

clone_size: NA
d_call: NA
j_call: TRBJ1-6
v_call: TRBV19
cdr3_aa: CASSKPGQDNSPLHF
cdr3_nt: TGTGCCAGTAGTAAACCAGGGCAGGATAATTCACCCCTCCACTTT

clone_size: NA
d_call: NA
j_call: TRBJ1-2
v_call: TRBV9
cdr3_aa: CASSSSRPEGISRYGYTF
cdr3_nt: TGTGCCAGCAGCTCTAGTCGGCCTGAAGGGATAAGTAGGTATGGCTACACCTTC

clone_size: NA
d_call: NA
j_call: TRBJ1-1
v_call: TRBV6-6
cdr3_aa: CASRYTDEAFF
cdr3_nt: TGTGCCAGCAGATACACAGATGAAGCTTTCTTT

clone_size: NA
d_call: NA
j_call: TRBJ2-7
v_call: TRBV7-2
cdr3_aa: CASSHRQTITYEQYF
cdr3_nt: TGTGCCAGCAGCCACCGACAGACCATCACCTACGAGCAGTACTTC

clone_size: once
d_call: TRBD2
j_call: TRBJ2-1
v_call: TRBV6-2/TRBV6-3
cdr3_aa: CASSVRGGVYNEQFF
cdr3_nt: TGTGCCAGCAGTGTTCGCGGGGGGGTCTACAATGAGCAGTTCTTC

clone_size: NA
d_call: NA
j_call: TRBJ1-3
v_call: TRBV19
cdr3_aa: CASSVGPLSGNTIYF
cdr3_nt: TGTGCCAGTAGTGTGGGACCGCTCTCTGGAAACACCATATATTTT

clone_size: once
d_call: NA
j_call: TRBJ1-2
v_call: TRBV7-2
cdr3_aa: CASSLARDGYGYTF
cdr3_nt: TGTGCCAGCAGCTTAGCGCGGGACGGCTATGGCTACACCTTC

clone_size: NA
d_call: NA
j_call: TRBJ1-6
v_call: TRBV10-2
cdr3_aa: CASSESGRGRNSPLHF
cdr3_nt: TGCGCCAGCAGTGAGTCTGGAAGGGGGAGGAATTCACCCCTCCACTTT

clone_size: NA
d_call: TRBD1
j_call: TRBJ2-2
v_call: TRBV2
cdr3_aa: CASIAGTGPTGELFF
cdr3_nt: TGTGCCAGCATTGCCGGGACAGGACCCACCGGGGAGCTGTTTTTT

clone_size: NA
d_call: NA
j_call: TRBJ1-4
v_call: TRBV19
cdr3_aa: CASSGPYGLKDEKLFF
cdr3_nt: TGTGCCAGTAGTGGGCCCTACGGGTTGAAAGATGAAAAACTGTTTTTT

clone_size: once
d_call: TRBD1
j_call: TRBJ1-2
v_call: TRBV5-4
cdr3_aa: CASSPDSGTGYGYTF
cdr3_nt: TGTGCCAGCAGCCCCGACTCTGGGACAGGGTACGGCTACACCTTC

clone_size: few
d_call: NA
j_call: TRBJ1-5
v_call: TRBV9
cdr3_aa: CASSVTGSNQPQHF
cdr3_nt: TGTGCCAGCAGCGTAACAGGGAGCAATCAGCCCCAGCATTTT

clone_size: NA
d_call: TRBD2
j_call: TRBJ2-7
v_call: TRBV5-1
cdr3_aa: CASSLEGTSGAYEQYF
cdr3_nt: TGCGCCAGCAGCTTGGAAGGGACTAGCGGGGCCTACGAGCAGTACTTC

clone_size: NA
d_call: NA
j_call: TRBJ1-1
v_call: TRBV30
cdr3_aa: CAWSEGFNTEAFF
cdr3_nt: TGTGCCTGGAGTGAGGGTTTTAACACTGAAGCTTTCTTT

clone_size: NA
d_call: NA
j_call: TRBJ1-5
v_call: TRBV19
cdr3_aa: CASRNRADSNQPQHF
cdr3_nt: TGTGCCAGTAGGAATAGGGCGGATAGCAATCAGCCCCAGCATTTT

clone_size: NA
d_call: TRBD2
j_call: TRBJ2-7
v_call: TRBV5-1
cdr3_aa: CASSSSGGAIEQYF
cdr3_nt: TGCGCCAGCAGCTCCAGCGGGGGGGCCATTGAGCAGTACTTC